This T cell receptor beta chain was captured by sequencing in a study of T cell repertoires in aging, cancer and after chemotherapy. Study information: Paired samples before and after chemotherapy came from glioblastoma patients receiving temozolomide-based therapy.

Peripheral blood genomic DNA, not sorted cells or RNA, was the template. TRB rearrangements spanning V, D and J were amplified using mixed TRB-A/B primers. TCRdb reanalysed the multiplex PCR reads using MiXCR and keeps one entry per CDR3 protein. The table records 950 to 1,500 distinct CDR3 sequences, around 31% of them present only once. The CDR3 loop spans 15 amino acids. The V end was cut by 4 bases, the J end by 2 bases, with 14 bases between. Germline CDR1 and CDR2: SEHNR and FQNEAQ (reference sequence). This clonotype was observed a few times. The sequencing sample was made of blood. The chain uses TRBV7-9 and TRBJ1-2; D is ambiguous. This TCR came from a human donor with a solid tumor. CDR3 region: CASSYGEGLNYGYTF. The CDR3 nucleotides read TGTGCCAGCAGCTATGGGGAGGGATTAAACTATGGCTACACCTTC.